Listed here are 29 T cell receptor beta chains from one sample, sequenced in a study of blood T cells in healthy people across ages. Next came a second PCR, run for about 7 to 12 cycles, which used a sample-barcoded 5' primer along with a J-beta primer mix. TCRdb reanalysed the 5' RACE reads using MiXCR and keeps one entry per CDR3 protein. The data show roughly 1,500,000 distinct CDR3 sequences, around 39% seen once. The sequencing sample was made of blood. These receptors all come from a woman aged 18 to 35 in good health.

The chain couples TRBV7-2 to TRBJ2-1, with D possibly matching TRBD2 (5 bases). Trimming pared 4 bases from V and 9 bases from J, leaving 10 bases between. Germline loops: CDR1 SGHTA, CDR2 FQGNSA. The CDR3 consists of 12 residues. CDR3 region: CASSSRGSEQFF. CDR3 nucleotides: TGTGCCAGCAGCTCAAGAGGGAGTGAGCAGTTCTTC. The whole variable domain, filled in from reference TRBV7-2 and TRBJ2-1, reads GAGVSQSPSNKVTEKGKDVELRCDPISGHTALYWYRQSLGQGLEFLIYFQGNSAPDKSGLPSDRFSAERTGGSVSTLTIQRTQQEDSAVYLCASSSRGSEQFFGPGTRLTVL.

The rearrangement uses TRBV12-3 or TRBV12-4 and TRBJ2-1; 10 nucleotides line up with TRBD2. V gave up 8 bases and J gave up 6 bases; unmatched junction bases: 10. The CDR3 is 15 amino acids. The CDR3 protein is CASGPSGSLVNEQFF. In DNA form, the CDR3 reads TGTGCCAGCGGCCCTAGCGGGAGTCTTGTCAATGAGCAGTTCTTC.

This clonotype was counted a few times. The gene calls are TRBV6-1 and TRBJ1-2, with D possibly being TRBD1 (6 bases). V dropped 1 base and J dropped 6 bases, with 15 bases sitting between them. CDR3 length: 15 amino acids. CDR1 is MNHNS, CDR2 SASEGT, per germline. This CDR3 is CASSEGLQGRNGYTF. The CDR3 region has the DNA TGTGCCAGCAGTGAAGGCCTACAGGGACGGAATGGCTACACCTTC.

In its sample, this clonotype was seen a few times. The chain recombines TRBV2 with TRBJ2-4, with D hard to call. Trimming shortened V by 11 bases and J by 6 bases, and 17 bases separated the two germline ends. The V gene's germline CDR1 is SNHLY and CDR2 FYNNEI. CDR3 length: 13 amino acids. CDR3 sequence: CACLRTPGNIQYF. The CDR3 nucleotides read TGTGCCTGCCTGAGGACCCCCGGAAACATTCAGTACTTC. The full variable domain, its missing parts supplied by reference TRBV2 and TRBJ2-4, is EPEVTQTPSHQVTQMGQEVILRCVPISNHLYFYWYRQILGQKVEFLVSFYNNEISEKSEIFDDQFSVERPDGSNFTLKIRSTKLEDSAMYFCACLRTPGNIQYFGAGTRLSVL.

The chain has TRBV28 and TRBJ1-5; 9 nucleotides line up with TRBD1. Trimming at V came to 5 bases and at J to 4 bases, leaving 6 bases not matched to a gene. This CDR3 is 15 amino acids long. Looked up from germline, CDR1 is MDHEN and CDR2 is SYDVKM. CDR3 nucleotide sequence: TGTGCCAGCAGTCGTCCCGGGACAGGGAATCAGCCCCAGCATTTT. Translating gives CASSRPGTGNQPQHF.

This clonotype showed up just a few times. The rearrangement joins TRBV7-2 to TRBJ2-1; D gene unclear. CDR1 is SGHTA, CDR2 FQGNSA, per germline. V gave up 6 bases and J gave up 7 bases, with 10 bases separating them. This CDR3 is built from 12 residues. For the CDR3, the DNA is TGTGCCAGCAGACCTCTACAAAATGAGCAGTTCTTC. Residues: CASRPLQNEQFF.

CDR3 loop: CASSEWNYEQYF. The CDR3 nucleotides read TGTGCCAGCAGTGAATGGAACTACGAGCAGTACTTC. The V and J genes are TRBV6-1 and TRBJ2-7; D is unresolved. V lost 2 bases, J lost 3 bases, and 5 bases lay in between. This CDR3 contains 12 residues. The V gene's germline CDR1 is MNHNS and CDR2 SASEGT.

The gene calls are TRBV20-1 and TRBJ2-4; D is unclear. The J call may be mistaken, given a closer DNA end match to TRBJ2-7. In germline, CDR1 is DFQATT, CDR2 SNEGSKA (reference sequence). The CDR3 sequence is 15 residues long. The CDR3 loop is CSARDRVAGLDEQYF. The CDR3 DNA follows: TGCAGTGCTAGAGATCGGGTCGCCGGGCTTGACGAGCAGTACTTC.

V gene TRBV7-9 combines with J gene TRBJ2-3; D is ambiguous. Germline-derived CDR1 and CDR2 are SEHNR and FQNEAQ (reference sequence). Between the trimmed V and J ends, which lost 7 bases and 4 bases, there was a span of 18 bases. This CDR3 region has 15 residues. This chain's CDR3 is CASTHRRSNADTQYF. CDR3 bases: TGTGCCAGCACCCATCGCCGCTCTAATGCAGATACGCAGTATTTT. Using reference TRBV7-9 and TRBJ2-3 for the parts outside the CDR3, the full variable domain is DTGVSQNPRHKITKRGQNVTFRCDPISEHNRLYWYRQTLGQGPEFLTYFQNEAQLEKSRLLSDRFSAERPKGSFSTLEIQRTEQGDSAMYLCASTHRRSNADTQYFGPGTRLTVL.

The sample holds a few counts of this clonotype. J is TRBJ2-1 and V is TRBV13; 14 positions match TRBD2. This CDR3 is built from 17 residues. Trimming cost V 5 bases and J 7 bases; bases outside gene matches: 10. Germline-derived CDR1 and CDR2 are PRHDT and FYEKMQ (reference sequence). The CDR3 coding sequence is TGTGCCAGCAGCCCCAGACTAGCGGGAGGGCAATTTAATGAGCAGTTCTTC. Translating gives CASSPRLAGGQFNEQFF. The full variable domain, its missing parts supplied by reference TRBV13 and TRBJ2-1, is AAGVIQSPRHLIKEKRETATLKCYPIPRHDTVYWYQQGPGQDPQFLISFYEKMQSDKGSIPDRFSAQQFSDYHSELNMSSLELGDSALYFCASSPRLAGGQFNEQFFGPGTRLTVL.

V is TRBV6-6 and J is TRBJ1-3; 9 positions match TRBD1. Germline-derived CDR1 and CDR2 are MNHNY and SVGAGI (reference sequence). There are 16 residues in the CDR3. V lost 9 bases and J lost 4; bases outside the gene matches: 13. CDR3 sequence reads: CASRPFTGGIGNTIYF. DNA for the CDR3: TGTGCCAGTAGACCATTTACAGGGGGCATAGGAAACACCATATATTTT.

V gene TRBV12-5 combines with J gene TRBJ2-2, with D perhaps being TRBD1 or TRBD2 (5 bases each). The CDR3 sequence is 21 residues long. Trimming shortened V by 4 bases and J by 0 bases, and 27 bases separated the two germline ends. CDR1 LGHNT and CDR2 FRNRAP come from the germline V gene. CDR3: CASGSYNQERARDANTGELFF. CDR3 bases: TGTGCTAGTGGTTCTTATAATCAGGAGAGGGCACGGGACGCGAACACCGGGGAGCTGTTTTTT.

This sequence joins TRBV3-1 and TRBJ2-7, with D possibly being TRBD1 or TRBD2 (7 bases each). Trimming removed 2 bases at V and 2 bases at J, with 25 bases between. The germline gives CDR1 LGHDT, CDR2 YNNKEL (reference sequence). The CDR3 is made up of 19 amino acids. The CDR3 DNA follows: TGTGCCAGCAGCCAAACACTCTTCCTACAGGGGAGGGTTACCTACGAGCAGTACTTC. It codes for CASSQTLFLQGRVTYEQYF.

This sequence joins TRBV4-1 and TRBJ2-3; 10 bases are a match to TRBD2. Per germline, CDR1 MGHRA and CDR2 YSYEKL. The V gene end was trimmed by 2 bases and the J gene end by 4 bases; junction bases not matched to a gene: 9. The CDR3 spans 17 residues. CDR3: CASSQRTASGGSDTQYF. CDR3 sequence (DNA): TGCGCCAGCAGCCAACGGACCGCTAGCGGGGGCTCAGATACGCAGTATTTT.

The chain recombines TRBV10-3 with TRBJ2-7; perhaps TRBD2 as D (5 bases). The CDR3 has 16 residues. V dropped 0 bases and J dropped 1 base, with 13 bases sitting between them. Per germline, CDR1 ENHRY and CDR2 SYGVKD. CDR3 residues: CAISESTLALSYEQYF. CDR3 nucleotide sequence: TGTGCCATCAGTGAGTCGACGCTAGCTTTGTCCTACGAGCAGTACTTC.

This chain uses TRBV6-5 with TRBJ2-7; D unclear. Germline V lookup: CDR1 MNHEY, CDR2 SVGAGI. CDR3 size: 13 residues. Deletions cut 0 bases from V and 4 bases from J, with 7 bases between. The CDR3 loop is CASSYSAIYEQYF. The CDR3 DNA sequence: TGTGCCAGCAGTTACTCTGCAATATACGAGCAGTACTTC.

This chain's CDR3 is CASGPRQGRNTEAFF. The DNA for the CDR3 is TGCGCCAGCGGCCCCCGACAGGGAAGGAACACTGAAGCTTTCTTT. The chain recombines TRBV4-1 with TRBJ1-1; TRBD1 aligns across 7 bases. Germline values: CDR1 MGHRA, CDR2 YSYEKL. Trimming took 8 bases from V and 1 from J; bases not matched to a gene: 10. This CDR3 has 15 residues.

This clonotype was observed a few times. The V call is TRBV7-3, the J call TRBJ2-3, with no clear D. This CDR3 spans 13 amino acids. Trimming stripped 5 bases from V and 2 bases from J, with 8 bases between. The germline V gene has CDR1 SGHTA and CDR2 FQGTGA. The CDR3 spells CASSASATDTQYF. DNA for the CDR3: TGTGCCAGCAGCGCGAGCGCCACAGATACGCAGTATTTT.

This clonotype was recorded a few times. A much more abundant neighbour one base away suggests this may be a read error. The chain joins TRBV7-9 to TRBJ2-1; 10 bases are a match to TRBD2. The DNA end favors TRBJ2-7, so the J call may be wrong. CDR1 is SEHNR, CDR2 FQNEAQ, per germline (reference sequence). The CDR3 is made up of 16 amino acids. CDR3 in amino acids: CASMRPSGSSYNEQYF. In DNA, the CDR3 is TGTGCCAGTATGCGTCCTAGCGGGAGCTCCTACAATGAGCAGTACTTC.

The J gene is TRBJ2-7, the V gene TRBV15, with no clear D. V was cut by 4 bases and J by 6 bases, with 7 bases left in between. From germline, CDR1 is LNHNV and CDR2 YYDKDF (reference sequence). This CDR3 has 11 amino acids. The CDR3 coding sequence is TGTGCCACCAGCAACCGATCCGAGCAGTACTTC. Amino acids: CATSNRSEQYF.

The rearrangement joins TRBV28 to TRBJ2-7; the match to TRBD1 covers 8 bases. The CDR3 runs to 14 residues. The V and J ends lost 6 bases and 2 bases, in that order; junction bases with no gene match: 6. Looked up from germline, CDR1 is MDHEN and CDR2 is SYDVKM. The DNA of the CDR3 is TGTGCCAGCAGATCGGGACAGGCCACCTACGAGCAGTACTTC. Translation gives CASRSGQATYEQYF.

This rearrangement joins TRBV29-1 to TRBJ2-3; no clear D gene. Trimming pared 7 bases from V and 0 bases from J, leaving 17 bases between. From germline, CDR1 is SQVTM and CDR2 ANQGSEA. The length of the CDR3 is 15 residues. The CDR3 sequence: CSAQPRRVSTDTQYF. CDR3 nucleotides: TGCAGCGCCCAACCAAGACGAGTTAGCACAGATACGCAGTATTTT.

This clonotype has a handful of counts. V is TRBV9 and J is TRBJ2-3; 8 bases line up with TRBD2. From germline, CDR1 is SGDLS and CDR2 YYNGEE. The CDR3 has 16 amino acids. V lost 0 bases to trimming and J lost 0 bases; unmatched junction nucleotides: 3. DNA for the CDR3: TGTGCCAGCAGCGTAGCTGGCGGGGGGAGCACAGATACGCAGTATTTT. Translating it yields CASSVAGGGSTDTQYF.

This clonotype was seen a few times. This chain uses TRBV7-6 with TRBJ2-6; 8 bases align to TRBD1. This CDR3 has 18 residues. V was pared by 3 bases and J by 2 bases, with 9 bases of the junction left unmatched. The germline V gene has CDR1 SGHVS and CDR2 FNYEAQ. The CDR3 sequence is CASSFTRTGLAGANVLTF. The CDR3 DNA follows: TGTGCCAGCAGCTTTACCAGGACAGGGCTGGCTGGGGCCAACGTCCTGACTTTC. Supplemented by reference TRBV7-6 and TRBJ2-6, the full variable domain reads GAGVSQSPRYKVTKRGQDVALRCDPISGHVSLYWYRQALGQGPEFLTYFNYEAQQDKSGLPNDRFSAERPEGSISTLTIQRTEQRDSAMYRCASSFTRTGLAGANVLTFGAGSRLTVL.

V and J are TRBV5-5 and TRBJ2-5; 7 bases line up with TRBD1. The J segment lost 3 bases and the V segment lost 4 bases, leaving 6 bases of the junction unmatched. Germline values: CDR1 SGHKS, CDR2 YYEKEE (reference sequence). The CDR3 loop spans 14 amino acids. The CDR3 sequence is CASSAKGQKETQYF. The CDR3 nucleotides are TGTGCCAGCAGCGCGAAGGGACAGAAAGAGACCCAGTACTTC.

The chain couples TRBV29-1 to TRBJ2-1, with TRBD2 matching 12 bases. The CDR3 is made up of 14 amino acids. Germline V gene sequence: CDR1 SQVTM, CDR2 ANQGSEA. The V and J ends lost 5 bases and 7 bases, in that order; junction bases with no gene match: 6. The CDR3 coding sequence is TGCAGCGTTTCGACTAGCGGGAGTGGAAATGAGCAGTTCTTC. Amino acid sequence: CSVSTSGSGNEQFF.

The DNA of the CDR3 is TGCAGTGCTAGTACTTTGGGTGTCCAAGAGACCCAGTACTTC. Protein product: CSASTLGVQETQYF. J is TRBJ2-5 and V is TRBV20-1, with D unclear. The germline CDR1 and CDR2 sequences are DFQATT and SNEGSKA (reference sequence). V lost 3 bases to trimming and J lost 1 base, with 12 bases between them. The CDR3 is 14 amino acids.

CDR3 residues: CASSEFGTEAFF. In DNA form, the CDR3 reads TGTGCCAGCAGTGAATTTGGCACTGAAGCTTTCTTT. The chain combines TRBV6-1 with TRBJ1-1; D is unresolved. Germline values: CDR1 MNHNS, CDR2 SASEGT. CDR3 length equals 12 residues. The V gene lost 2 bases and the J gene lost 4 bases, with 5 bases spanning the gap.

V and J are TRBV30 and TRBJ1-4; the D is unclear. The V gene's germline CDR1 is GTSNPN and CDR2 SVGIG (reference sequence). CDR3 length equals 15 residues. V dropped 4 bases and J dropped 4 bases, with 16 bases sitting between them. The CDR3, as DNA: TGTGCCTGGACCCTTCCGGGCCTGAGTAATGAAAAACTGTTTTTT. This encodes CAWTLPGLSNEKLFF.